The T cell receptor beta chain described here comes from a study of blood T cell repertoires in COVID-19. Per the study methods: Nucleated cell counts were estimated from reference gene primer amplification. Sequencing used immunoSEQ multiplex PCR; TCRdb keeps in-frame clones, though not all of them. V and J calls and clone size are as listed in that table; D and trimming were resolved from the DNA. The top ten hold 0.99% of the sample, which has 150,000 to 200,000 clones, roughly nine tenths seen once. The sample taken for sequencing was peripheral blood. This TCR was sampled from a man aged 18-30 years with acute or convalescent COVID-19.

The CDR3 DNA reads TGCAGTGCTAGTAGGGACAGGGACTCACCCCTCCACTTT. Protein product: CSASRDRDSPLHF. The chain carries TRBV20-1 and TRBJ1-6; TRBD1 aligns across 9 bases. Germline V lookup: CDR1 DFQATT, CDR2 SNEGSKA (reference sequence). The V segment lost 3 bases and the J segment 10 bases; nucleotides outside the gene matches: 4. This CDR3 contains 13 residues.